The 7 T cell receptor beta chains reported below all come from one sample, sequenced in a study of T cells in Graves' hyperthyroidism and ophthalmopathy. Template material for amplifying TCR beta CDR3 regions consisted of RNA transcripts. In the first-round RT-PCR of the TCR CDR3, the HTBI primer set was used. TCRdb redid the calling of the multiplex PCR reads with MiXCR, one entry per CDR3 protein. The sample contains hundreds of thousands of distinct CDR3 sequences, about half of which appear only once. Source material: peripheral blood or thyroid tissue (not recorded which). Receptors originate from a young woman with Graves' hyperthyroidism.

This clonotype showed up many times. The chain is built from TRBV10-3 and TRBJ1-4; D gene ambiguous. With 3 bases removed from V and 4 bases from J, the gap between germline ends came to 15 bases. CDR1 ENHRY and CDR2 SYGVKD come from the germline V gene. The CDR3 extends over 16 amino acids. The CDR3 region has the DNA TGTGCCATCAGTGACCCAAGCTCTCGGGGTAATGAAAAACTGTTTTTT. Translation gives CAISDPSSRGNEKLFF.

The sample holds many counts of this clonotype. CDR3 nucleotide sequence: TGCGCCAGCAGCTTGGCCGGGACGAGGGAAAAACTGTTTTTT. This sequence encodes CASSLAGTREKLFF. This chain links TRBV5-1 with TRBJ1-4, with D tentatively TRBD1 (5 bases). The germline V and J ends were trimmed by 0 bases and 8 bases, with 11 bases remaining between them. The CDR3 runs to 14 residues. Germline-derived CDR1 and CDR2 are SGHRS and YFSETQ. Full variable domain (rest looked up from reference TRBV5-1 and TRBJ1-4): KAGVTQTPRYLIKTRGQQVTLSCSPISGHRSVSWYQQTPGQGLQFLFEYFSETQRNKGNFPGRFSGRQFSNSRSEMNVSTLELGDSALYLCASSLAGTREKLFFGSGTQLSVL.

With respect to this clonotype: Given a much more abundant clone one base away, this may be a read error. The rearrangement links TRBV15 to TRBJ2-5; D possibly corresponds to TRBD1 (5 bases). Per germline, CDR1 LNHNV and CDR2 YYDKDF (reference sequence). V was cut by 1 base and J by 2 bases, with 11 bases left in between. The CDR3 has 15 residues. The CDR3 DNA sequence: TGTGCCACCAGCAGAGGCCAGGCAGGGCAAGAGACCCAGTACTTC. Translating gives CATSRGQAGQETQYF.

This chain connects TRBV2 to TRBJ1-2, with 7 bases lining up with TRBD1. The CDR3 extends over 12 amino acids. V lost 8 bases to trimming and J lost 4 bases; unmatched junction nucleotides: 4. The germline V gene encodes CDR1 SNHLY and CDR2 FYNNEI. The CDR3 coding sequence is TGTGCCAGCTACAGGGGCGGCTATGGCTACACCTTC. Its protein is CASYRGGYGYTF. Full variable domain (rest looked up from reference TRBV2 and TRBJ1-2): EPEVTQTPSHQVTQMGQEVILRCVPISNHLYFYWYRQILGQKVEFLVSFYNNEISEKSEIFDDQFSVERPDGSNFTLKIRSTKLEDSAMYFCASYRGGYGYTFGSGTRLTVV.

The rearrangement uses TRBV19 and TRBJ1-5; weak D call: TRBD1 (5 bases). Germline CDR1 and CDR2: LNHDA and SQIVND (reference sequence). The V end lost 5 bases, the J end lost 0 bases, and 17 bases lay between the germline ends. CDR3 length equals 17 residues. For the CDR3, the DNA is TGTGCCAGTAGTGCCCATGGCGGGGACGATAGCAATCAGCCCCAGCATTTT. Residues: CASSAHGGDDSNQPQHF.

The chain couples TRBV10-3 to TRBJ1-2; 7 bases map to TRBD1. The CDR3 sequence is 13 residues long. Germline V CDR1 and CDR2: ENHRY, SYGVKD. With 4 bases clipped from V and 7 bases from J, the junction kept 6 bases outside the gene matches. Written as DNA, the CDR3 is TGTGCCATCAGTGTACAAGGGGACAGTGGCTACACCTTC. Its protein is CAISVQGDSGYTF.

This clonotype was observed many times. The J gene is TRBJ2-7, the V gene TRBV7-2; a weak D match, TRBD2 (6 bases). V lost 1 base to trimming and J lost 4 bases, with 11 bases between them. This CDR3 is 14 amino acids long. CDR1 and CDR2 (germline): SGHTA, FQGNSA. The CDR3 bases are TGTGCCAGCAGCTTAGTGGGAGGTGAATACGAGCAGTACTTC. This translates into CASSLVGGEYEQYF. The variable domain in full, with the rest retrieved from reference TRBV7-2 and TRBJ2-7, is GAGVSQSPSNKVTEKGKDVELRCDPISGHTALYWYRQSLGQGLEFLIYFQGNSAPDKSGLPSDRFSAERTGGSVSTLTIQRTQQEDSAVYLCASSLVGGEYEQYFGPGTRLTVT.